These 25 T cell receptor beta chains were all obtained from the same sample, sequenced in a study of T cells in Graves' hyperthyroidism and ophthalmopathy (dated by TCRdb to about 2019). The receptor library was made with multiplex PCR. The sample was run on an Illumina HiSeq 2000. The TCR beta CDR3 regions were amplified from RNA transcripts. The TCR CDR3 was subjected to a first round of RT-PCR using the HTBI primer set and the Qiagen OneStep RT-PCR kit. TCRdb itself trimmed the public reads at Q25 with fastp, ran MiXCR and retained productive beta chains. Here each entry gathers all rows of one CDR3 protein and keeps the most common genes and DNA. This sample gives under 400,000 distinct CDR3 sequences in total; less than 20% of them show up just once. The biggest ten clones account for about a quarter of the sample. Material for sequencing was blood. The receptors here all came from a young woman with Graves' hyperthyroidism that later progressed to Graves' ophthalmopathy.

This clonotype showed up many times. The CDR3 region has the DNA TGTGCCAGCAGTGAAGCGGGTTCCCTCCCGGGCTACACCTTC. It is translated as CASSEAGSLPGYTF. This chain uses TRBV6-1 with TRBJ1-2; D remains unclear. This CDR3 comprises 14 residues. Germline V gene sequence: CDR1 MNHNS, CDR2 SASEGT. V dropped 0 bases and J dropped 8 bases, with 13 bases sitting between them.

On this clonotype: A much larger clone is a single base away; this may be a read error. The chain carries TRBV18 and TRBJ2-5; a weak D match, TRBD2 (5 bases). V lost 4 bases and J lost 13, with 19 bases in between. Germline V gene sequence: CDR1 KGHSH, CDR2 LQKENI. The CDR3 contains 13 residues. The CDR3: CASSQESSSHRYF. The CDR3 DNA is TGTGCCAGCTCACAAGAATCTAGCTCCCATCGGTACTTC.

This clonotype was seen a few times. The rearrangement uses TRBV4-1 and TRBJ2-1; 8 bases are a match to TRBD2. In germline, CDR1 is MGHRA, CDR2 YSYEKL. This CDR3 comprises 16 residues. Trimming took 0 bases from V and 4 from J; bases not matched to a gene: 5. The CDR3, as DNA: TGCGCCAGCAGCCAAGAGGGGACTAGGGTTTACAATGAGCAGTTCTTC. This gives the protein CASSQEGTRVYNEQFF.

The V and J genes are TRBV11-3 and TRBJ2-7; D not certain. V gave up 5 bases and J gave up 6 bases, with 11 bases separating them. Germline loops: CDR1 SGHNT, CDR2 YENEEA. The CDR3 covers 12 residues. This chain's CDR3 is CASSPLPGEQYF. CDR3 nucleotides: TGTGCCAGCAGCCCCCTTCCTGGCGAGCAGTACTTC. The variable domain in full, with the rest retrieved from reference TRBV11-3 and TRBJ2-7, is EAGVVQSPRYKIIEKKQPVAFWCNPISGHNTLYWYLQNLGQGPELLIRYENEEAVDDSQLPKDRFSAERLKGVDSTLKIQPAELGDSAVYLCASSPLPGEQYFGPGTRLTVT.

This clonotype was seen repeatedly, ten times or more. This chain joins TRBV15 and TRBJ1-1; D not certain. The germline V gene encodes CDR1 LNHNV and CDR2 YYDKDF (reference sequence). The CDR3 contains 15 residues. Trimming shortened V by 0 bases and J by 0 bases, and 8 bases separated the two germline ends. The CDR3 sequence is CATSREPKMNTEAFF. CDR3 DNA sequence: TGTGCCACCAGCAGAGAACCGAAGATGAACACTGAAGCTTTCTTT.

CDR3 region: CASSPNREGYGYTF. The CDR3, as DNA: TGTGCCAGCAGCCCCAACAGGGAGGGCTATGGCTACACCTTC. The chain employs TRBV27 and TRBJ1-2, with D possibly matching TRBD1 (6 bases). The V end lost 6 bases, the J end lost 4 bases, and 15 bases lay between the germline ends. In germline, CDR1 is MNHEY, CDR2 SMNVEV (reference sequence). This CDR3 contains 14 residues.

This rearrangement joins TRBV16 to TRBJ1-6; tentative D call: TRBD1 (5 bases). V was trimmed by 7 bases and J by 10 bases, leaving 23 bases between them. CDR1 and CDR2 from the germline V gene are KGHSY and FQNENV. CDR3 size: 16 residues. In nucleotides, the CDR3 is TGTGCCAGCACCCCTTCGGCCGGGACCTTGGGGTCACCCCTCCACTTT. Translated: CASTPSAGTLGSPLHF.

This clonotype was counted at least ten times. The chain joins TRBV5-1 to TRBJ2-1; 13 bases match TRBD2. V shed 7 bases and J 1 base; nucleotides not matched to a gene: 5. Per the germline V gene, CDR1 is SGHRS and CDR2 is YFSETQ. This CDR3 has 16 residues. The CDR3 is CASRRTSGSSYNEQFF. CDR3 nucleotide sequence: TGCGCCAGCCGGAGGACTAGCGGGAGTTCCTACAATGAGCAGTTCTTC.

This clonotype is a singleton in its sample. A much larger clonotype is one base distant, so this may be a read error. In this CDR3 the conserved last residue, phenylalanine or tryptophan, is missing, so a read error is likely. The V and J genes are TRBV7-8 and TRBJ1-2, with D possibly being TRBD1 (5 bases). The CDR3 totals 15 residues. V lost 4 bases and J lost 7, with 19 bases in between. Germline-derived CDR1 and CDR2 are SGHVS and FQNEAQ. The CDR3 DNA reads TGTGCCAGCAGCTCACCGGGACGTTATCCATCTGGCTACACCCTC. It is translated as CASSSPGRYPSGYTL.

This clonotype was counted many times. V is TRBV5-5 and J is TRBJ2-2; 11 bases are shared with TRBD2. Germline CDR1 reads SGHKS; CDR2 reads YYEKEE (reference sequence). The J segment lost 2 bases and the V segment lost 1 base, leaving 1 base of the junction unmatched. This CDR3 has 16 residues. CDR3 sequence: CASSLTSGRNTGELFF. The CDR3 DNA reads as TGTGCCAGCAGCTTGACTAGCGGGAGAAACACCGGGGAGCTGTTTTTT. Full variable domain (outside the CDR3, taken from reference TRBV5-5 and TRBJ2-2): DAGVTQSPTHLIKTRGQQVTLRCSPISGHKSVSWYQQVLGQGPQFIFQYYEKEERGRGNFPDRFSARQFPNYSSELNVNALLLGDSALYLCASSLTSGRNTGELFFGEGSRLTVL.

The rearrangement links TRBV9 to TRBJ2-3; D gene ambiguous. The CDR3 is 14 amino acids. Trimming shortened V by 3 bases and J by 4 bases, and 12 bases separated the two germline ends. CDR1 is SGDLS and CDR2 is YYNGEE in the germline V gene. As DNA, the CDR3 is TGTGCCAGCAGCGGGAGTGGCCGTTCAGATACGCAGTATTTT. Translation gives CASSGSGRSDTQYF. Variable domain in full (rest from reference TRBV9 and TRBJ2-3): DSGVTQTPKHLITATGQRVTLRCSPRSGDLSVYWYQQSLDQGLQFLIQYYNGEERAKGNILERFSAQQFPDLHSELNLSSLELGDSALYFCASSGSGRSDTQYFGPGTRLTVL.

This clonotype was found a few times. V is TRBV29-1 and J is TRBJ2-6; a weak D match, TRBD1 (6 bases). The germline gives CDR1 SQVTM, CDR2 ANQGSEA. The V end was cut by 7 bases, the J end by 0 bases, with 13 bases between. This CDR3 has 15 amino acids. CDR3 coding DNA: TGCAGCGCCTCACAGGGAAGCTCTGGGGCCAACGTCCTGACTTTC. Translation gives CSASQGSSGANVLTF.

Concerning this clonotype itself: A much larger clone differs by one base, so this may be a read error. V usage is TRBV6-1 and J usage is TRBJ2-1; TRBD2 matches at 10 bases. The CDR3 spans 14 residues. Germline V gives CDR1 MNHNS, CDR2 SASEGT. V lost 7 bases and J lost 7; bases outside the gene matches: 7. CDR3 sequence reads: CASTWASGSNEQFF. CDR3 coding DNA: TGTGCCAGCACCTGGGCTAGCGGGAGTAATGAGCAGTTCTTC.

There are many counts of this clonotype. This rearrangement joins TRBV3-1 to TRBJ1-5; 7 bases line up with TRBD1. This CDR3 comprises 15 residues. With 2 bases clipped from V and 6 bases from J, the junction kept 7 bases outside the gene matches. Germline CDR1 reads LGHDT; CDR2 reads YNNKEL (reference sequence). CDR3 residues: CASSQSNRGSQPQHF. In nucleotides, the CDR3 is TGTGCCAGCAGCCAATCGAACAGGGGCAGTCAGCCCCAGCATTTT.

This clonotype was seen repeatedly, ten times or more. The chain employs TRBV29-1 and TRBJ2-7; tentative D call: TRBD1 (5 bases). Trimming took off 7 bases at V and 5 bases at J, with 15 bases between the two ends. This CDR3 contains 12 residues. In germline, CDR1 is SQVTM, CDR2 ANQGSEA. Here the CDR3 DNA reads TGCAGCGCTACGTCGACAGCCAACGAGCAGTACTTC. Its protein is CSATSTANEQYF.

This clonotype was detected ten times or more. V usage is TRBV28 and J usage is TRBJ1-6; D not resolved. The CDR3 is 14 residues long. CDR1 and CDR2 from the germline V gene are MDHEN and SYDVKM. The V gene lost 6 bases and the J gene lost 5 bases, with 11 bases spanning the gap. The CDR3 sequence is CASSLRGNNSPLHF. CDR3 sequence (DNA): TGTGCCAGCAGCCTTCGGGGAAATAATTCACCCCTCCACTTT.

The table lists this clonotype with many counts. The CDR3 DNA sequence: TGTGCCAGCAGTCTGGTCGGGATTAGCAATCAGCCCCAGCATTTT. Its protein is CASSLVGISNQPQHF. The chain recombines TRBV28 with TRBJ1-5, with unresolved D. Trimming stripped 5 bases from V and 0 bases from J, with 11 bases between. This CDR3 has 15 residues. Germline V gene data show CDR1 as MDHEN and CDR2 as SYDVKM.

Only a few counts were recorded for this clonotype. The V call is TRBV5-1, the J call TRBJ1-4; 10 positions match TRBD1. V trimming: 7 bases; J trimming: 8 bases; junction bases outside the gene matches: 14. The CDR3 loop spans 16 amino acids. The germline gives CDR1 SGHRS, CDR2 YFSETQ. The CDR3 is CASSSGQGNVGEKLFF. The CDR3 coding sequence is TGCGCCAGCTCCTCGGGACAGGGGAATGTGGGGGAAAAACTGTTTTTT.

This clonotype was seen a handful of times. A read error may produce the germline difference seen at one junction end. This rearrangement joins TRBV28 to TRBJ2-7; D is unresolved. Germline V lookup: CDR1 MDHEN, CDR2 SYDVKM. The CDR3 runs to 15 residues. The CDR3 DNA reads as TGTGCCAGCAGTTTTAGGAGTCCCGGCTCCTATGAGCAGTACTTC. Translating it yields CASSFRSPGSYEQYF.

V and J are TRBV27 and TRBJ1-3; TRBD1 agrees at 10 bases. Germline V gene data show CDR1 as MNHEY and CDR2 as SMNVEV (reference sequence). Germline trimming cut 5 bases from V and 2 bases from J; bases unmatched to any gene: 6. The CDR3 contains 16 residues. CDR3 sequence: CASSPGTGVAGNTIYF. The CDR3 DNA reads TGTGCCAGCAGTCCCGGGACAGGGGTTGCTGGAAACACCATATATTTT.

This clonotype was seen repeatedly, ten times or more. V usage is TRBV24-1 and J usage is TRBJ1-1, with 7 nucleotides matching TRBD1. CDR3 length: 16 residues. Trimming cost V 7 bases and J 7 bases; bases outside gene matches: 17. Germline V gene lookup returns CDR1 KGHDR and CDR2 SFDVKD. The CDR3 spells CATRNFGQEGSGEAFF. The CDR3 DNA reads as TGTGCCACCAGGAACTTCGGACAGGAAGGCTCCGGTGAAGCTTTCTTT.

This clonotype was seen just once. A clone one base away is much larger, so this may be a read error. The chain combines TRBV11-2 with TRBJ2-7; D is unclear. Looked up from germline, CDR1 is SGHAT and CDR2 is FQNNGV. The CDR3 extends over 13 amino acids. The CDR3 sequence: CANSSGPNYEQYF. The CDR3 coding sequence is TGTGCCAACAGCTCAGGACCGAACTACGAGCAGTACTTC.

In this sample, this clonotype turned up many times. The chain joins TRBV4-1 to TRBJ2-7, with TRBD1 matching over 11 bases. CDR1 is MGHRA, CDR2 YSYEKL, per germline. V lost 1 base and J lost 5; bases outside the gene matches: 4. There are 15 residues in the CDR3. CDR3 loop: CASSQGRTGGDEQYF. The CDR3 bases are TGCGCCAGCAGCCAAGGCAGGACAGGGGGCGACGAGCAGTACTTC.

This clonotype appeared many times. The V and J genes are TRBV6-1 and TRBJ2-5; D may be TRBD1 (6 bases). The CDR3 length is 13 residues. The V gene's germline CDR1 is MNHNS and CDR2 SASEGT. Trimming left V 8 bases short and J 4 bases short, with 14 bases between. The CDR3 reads CASGGQRRETQYF. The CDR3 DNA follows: TGTGCCAGCGGAGGACAGAGGCGAGAGACCCAGTACTTC.

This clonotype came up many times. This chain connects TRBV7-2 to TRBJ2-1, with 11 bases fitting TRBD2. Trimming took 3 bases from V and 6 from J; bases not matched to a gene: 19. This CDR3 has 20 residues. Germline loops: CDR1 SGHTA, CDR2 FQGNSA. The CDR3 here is CASSFTLTSGITHRSNEQFF. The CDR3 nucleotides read TGTGCCAGCAGCTTTACCCTGACTAGCGGGATCACCCATCGATCCAATGAGCAGTTCTTC.